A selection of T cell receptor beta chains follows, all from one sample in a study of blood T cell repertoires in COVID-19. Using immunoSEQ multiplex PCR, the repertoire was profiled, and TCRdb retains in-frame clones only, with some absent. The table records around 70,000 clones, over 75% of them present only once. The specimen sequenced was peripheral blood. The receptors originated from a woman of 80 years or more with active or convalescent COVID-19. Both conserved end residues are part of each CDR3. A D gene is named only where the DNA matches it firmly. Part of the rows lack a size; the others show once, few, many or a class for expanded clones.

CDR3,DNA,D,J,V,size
CASSLEQGGGYTF,TGTGCCAGCAGCTTAGAGCAGGGTGGTGGCTACACCTTC,NA,TRBJ1-2,TRBV7-9,NA
CASSLTGASNQPQHF,TGTGCCAGCAGCTTAACAGGGGCAAGCAATCAGCCCCAGCATTTT,TRBD1,TRBJ1-5,TRBV11-2,NA
CSVVLADSYNEQFF,TGCAGCGTTGTGCTAGCGGATTCCTACAATGAGCAGTTCTTC,TRBD2,TRBJ2-1,TRBV29-1,NA
CAWSVGQYSGYTF,TGTGCCTGGAGTGTCGGACAGTACAGCGGCTACACCTTC,NA,TRBJ1-2,TRBV30,NA
CATSDPLGGDGYTF,TGTGCCACCAGTGATCCGCTAGGGGGCGATGGCTACACCTTC,TRBD1,TRBJ1-2,TRBV24-1,NA
CASSQFRGQGRSGNTIYF,TGTGCCAGCAGCCAATTTCGCGGACAGGGGCGATCTGGAAACACCATATATTTT,TRBD1,TRBJ1-3,TRBV14,NA
CAISPGIATQPQHF,TGTGCCATCAGCCCGGGGATAGCGACTCAGCCCCAGCATTTT,NA,TRBJ1-5,TRBV10-3,once
CASSIGDYGYTF,TGTGCCAGTAGTATAGGAGACTATGGCTACACCTTC,NA,TRBJ1-2,TRBV19,NA
CASSLEQGYTGELFF,TGTGCCAGCAGCCTTGAACAGGGATACACCGGGGAGCTGTTTTTT,NA,TRBJ2-2,TRBV14,NA
CASSLDSLRANYGYTF,TGTGCCAGCAGCTTAGATAGCTTGAGAGCCAACTATGGCTACACCTTC,NA,TRBJ1-2,TRBV7-2,NA
CASSLGDRGSYEQYF,TGTGCCAGCAGCTTAGGGGACAGGGGTTCTTACGAGCAGTACTTC,TRBD1,TRBJ2-7,TRBV7-2,NA
CASREAGELFF,TGTGCCAGCAGGGAGGCGGGGGAACTGTTTTTT,NA,TRBJ1-4,TRBV2,NA
CSGESGERETQYF,TGCAGCGGTGAAAGTGGGGAGAGGGAGACCCAGTACTTC,NA,TRBJ2-5,TRBV29-1,NA
CASHRTGAFQETQYF,TGTGCAAGTCACCGGACAGGGGCTTTCCAAGAGACCCAGTACTTC,NA,TRBJ2-5,TRBV12-2,NA
CASSQDRDQPQHF,TGCGCCAGCAGCCAGGACAGGGACCAGCCCCAGCATTTT,TRBD1,TRBJ1-5,TRBV4-1,once
CASSSNLQGEAFF,TGTGCCAGCAGCTCAAACTTACAGGGAGAAGCTTTCTTT,NA,TRBJ1-1,TRBV7-2,NA
CSAISGYGYTF,TGCAGTGCCATTTCGGGCTATGGCTACACCTTC,NA,TRBJ1-2,TRBV20-1,NA
CASSSQTGMILYGYTF,TGTGCCAGCAGCTCCCAGACGGGAATGATATTATATGGCTACACCTTC,NA,TRBJ1-2,TRBV7-2,NA
CASSQAAWAGYQNYEQYF,TGTGCCAGCAGCCAAGCAGCCTGGGCGGGGTATCAGAACTACGAGCAGTACTTC,NA,TRBJ2-7,TRBV14,NA
CASRAGTGYNEQFF,TGTGCCAGCAGAGCCGGGACAGGTTACAATGAGCAGTTCTTC,TRBD1,TRBJ2-1,TRBV25-1,few
CASSPQNSNQPQHF,TGTGCCAGCTCACCCCAAAATAGCAATCAGCCCCAGCATTTT,NA,TRBJ1-5,TRBV18,once
CASSQDRWNPGTHTNTGELFF,TGTGCCAGCAGCCAAGACCGTTGGAACCCCGGGACACATACGAACACCGGGGAGCTGTTTTTT,NA,TRBJ2-2,TRBV3-1/TRBV3-2,NA
CASSSETSGGYTGELFF,TGTGCCAGCAGTTCTGAAACTAGCGGGGGTTACACCGGGGAGCTGTTTTTT,TRBD2,TRBJ2-2,TRBV27,NA
CASSSRLAGGHEQFF,TGTGCCAGCAGTTCCCGACTAGCGGGGGGGCACGAGCAGTTCTTC,TRBD2,TRBJ2-1,TRBV27,NA
CASSPPTGGRTEAFF,TGTGCCAGCAGTCCCCCCACAGGCGGACGCACTGAAGCTTTCTTT,NA,TRBJ1-1,TRBV25-1,NA
CASSGDLFQPQHF,TGTGCCAGTTCGGGGGATCTATTCCAGCCCCAGCATTTT,NA,TRBJ1-5,TRBV19,NA
CASSPYLGQNTEAFF,TGTGCCAGCAGTCCGTACCTTGGACAGAACACTGAAGCTTTCTTT,NA,TRBJ1-1,TRBV6-2/TRBV6-3,NA
CASRTQGYNQPQHF,TGTGCCAGCAGGACCCAGGGGTACAATCAGCCCCAGCATTTT,NA,TRBJ1-5,TRBV6-6,few
CASSQVEQQSGYTF,TGTGCCAGCAGCCAGGTGGAGCAGCAGTCGGGCTACACCTTC,NA,TRBJ1-2,TRBV3-1/TRBV3-2,NA
CAIRTAQGGDGYTF,TGTGCCATCAGAACCGCACAGGGGGGGGATGGCTACACCTTC,TRBD1,TRBJ1-2,TRBV10-3,NA
CASSPGQGVSSGGYTF,TGTGCCAGCAGCCCGGGACAGGGCGTAAGTTCAGGTGGCTACACCTTC,TRBD1,TRBJ1-2,TRBV7-3,NA
CASSPGLAGIFRTDTQYF,TGCGCCAGCAGCCCGGGACTAGCGGGGATTTTCCGCACAGATACGCAGTATTTT,TRBD2,TRBJ2-3,TRBV4-1,NA